Below are 22 T cell receptor beta chains sequenced from a single sample in a study of identical twins. TCRdb ran MiXCR on the 5' RACE reads and lists one entry per CDR3 protein. The sample holds about 100,000 distinct CDR3 sequences, less than 6.5% seen once. The sequencing sample was made of memory T cells sorted from blood. Receptors originate from a woman in her forties or fifties in good health.

This clonotype was observed a handful of times. The V gene is TRBV19, the J gene TRBJ2-6, with D hard to call. The CDR3 has 15 amino acids. Germline V gives CDR1 LNHDA, CDR2 SQIVND (reference sequence). The germline V and J ends were trimmed by 5 bases and 4 bases, with 12 bases remaining between them. The CDR3 coding sequence is TGTGCCAGTAGTCCGAAGATGGCGGGGGCCAACGTCCTGACTTTC. It yields the protein CASSPKMAGANVLTF.

This sequence joins TRBV12-5 and TRBJ2-1, with a weak D call TRBD2 (5 bases). The CDR3 is made up of 14 amino acids. The ends were cut back, 3 bases at V and 5 bases at J, with 11 bases in the middle. Germline-derived CDR1 and CDR2 are LGHNT and FRNRAP. This CDR3 reads CASGFGTRDNEQFF. DNA for the CDR3: TGTGCTAGTGGTTTCGGAACGAGGGACAATGAGCAGTTCTTC. The full variable domain, completed using reference TRBV12-5 and TRBJ2-1, is DARVTQTPRHKVTEMGQEVTMRCQPILGHNTVFWYRQTMMQGLELLAYFRNRAPLDDSGMPKDRFSAEMPDATLATLKIQPSEPRDSAVYFCASGFGTRDNEQFFGPGTRLTVL.

This clonotype was detected a few times. This sequence joins TRBV7-2 and TRBJ1-3; possible D gene TRBD1, 5 bases. With 4 bases removed from V and 2 bases from J, the gap between germline ends came to 12 bases. From germline, CDR1 is SGHTA and CDR2 FQGNSA. The CDR3 covers 15 residues. CDR3 in amino acids: CASSSGPSPGNTIYF. In DNA form, the CDR3 reads TGTGCCAGCAGCTCGGGGCCGTCCCCTGGAAACACCATATATTTT.

This clonotype was detected only a few times. The chain is built from TRBV7-9 and TRBJ1-5; perhaps TRBD1 as D (5 bases). This CDR3 has 14 residues. Trimming left V 5 bases short and J 6 bases short, with 14 bases between. Germline values: CDR1 SEHNR, CDR2 FQNEAQ (reference sequence). DNA for the CDR3: TGTGCCAGCAGCGGGGACGGGTCGAGTCAGCCCCAGCATTTT. Translating gives CASSGDGSSQPQHF.

The chain couples TRBV3-1 to TRBJ1-2; 7 nucleotides agree with TRBD1. With V trimmed by 1 base and J by 4 bases, 6 bases remained unmatched. The CDR3 is made up of 15 amino acids. Germline V CDR1 and CDR2: LGHDT, YNNKEL (reference sequence). CDR3 sequence: CASSQGQGPSYGYTF. CDR3 DNA sequence: TGTGCCAGCAGCCAAGGACAGGGCCCTAGCTATGGCTACACCTTC.

The V gene is TRBV20-1, the J gene TRBJ2-1; 10 bases map to TRBD2. Trimming took 5 bases from V and 9 from J; bases not matched to a gene: 7. Looked up from germline, CDR1 is DFQATT and CDR2 is SNEGSKA (reference sequence). The length of the CDR3 is 13 residues. The CDR3 loop reads CSAQGLAEGEQFF. The CDR3 DNA follows: TGCAGTGCTCAAGGACTAGCGGAGGGTGAGCAGTTCTTC.

In its sample, this clonotype was seen many times. The chain carries TRBV11-2 and TRBJ1-4, with D unresolved. The length of the CDR3 is 18 residues. Germline V gives CDR1 SGHAT, CDR2 FQNNGV. V shed 2 bases and J shed 0 bases, with 16 bases lying between them. The CDR3 coding sequence is TGTGCCAGCAGCTTAAATAGGGCGCCTTTTGCAACTAATGAAAAACTGTTTTTT. This gives the protein CASSLNRAPFATNEKLFF.

The J gene is TRBJ2-3, the V gene TRBV5-1; D is ambiguous. V was cut by 0 bases and J by 2 bases, with 10 bases left in between. The CDR3 runs 15 residues. Germline CDR1 is SGHRS and CDR2 is YFSETQ. The CDR3 nucleotides read TGCGCCAGCAGCTTGGAAGGATCGTTCACAGATACGCAGTATTTT. Protein product: CASSLEGSFTDTQYF.

In this sample, this clonotype turned up many times. This rearrangement joins TRBV7-8 to TRBJ1-2; no firm D call. Germline values: CDR1 SGHVS, CDR2 FQNEAQ. There are 13 residues in the CDR3. V lost 1 base and J 8 bases, leaving 11 bases between the germline ends. The CDR3 coding sequence is TGTGCCAGCAGCTTAGTGGAGCTACAAGGCTACACCTTC. It is translated as CASSLVELQGYTF.

This clonotype turned up a few times. The rearrangement links TRBV29-1 to TRBJ2-1; D unclear. Germline-derived CDR1 and CDR2 are SQVTM and ANQGSEA. The CDR3 sequence is 15 residues long. The ends were cut back, 7 bases at V and 8 bases at J, with 24 bases in the middle. The CDR3 here is CSAQRYMGWVYEQFF. The CDR3 coding sequence is TGCAGCGCACAGAGATATATGGGGTGGGTGTATGAGCAGTTCTTC.

This clonotype appeared many times. This chain links TRBV20-1 with TRBJ2-7, with a tentative D call TRBD1 (5 bases). This CDR3 is 11 amino acids long. The germline CDR1 and CDR2 sequences are DFQATT and SNEGSKA (reference sequence). V was cut by 6 bases and J by 4 bases, with 10 bases left in between. The CDR3 spells CSAGATYEQYF. Written as DNA, the CDR3 is TGCAGTGCAGGGGCGACGTACGAGCAGTACTTC.

This clonotype was observed at least ten times. CDR3 DNA: TGCGCCAGCAGCCAAGAGTGGGGTAGCGAGACCCAGTACTTC. Translation: CASSQEWGSETQYF. The chain uses TRBV4-1 and TRBJ2-5, with D hard to call. This CDR3 is 14 amino acids long. The germline V and J ends were trimmed by 0 bases and 5 bases, with 10 bases remaining between them. Germline lookup yields CDR1 MGHRA and CDR2 YSYEKL.

The chain couples TRBV24-1 to TRBJ2-5; D is unclear. Germline V gene sequence: CDR1 KGHDR, CDR2 SFDVKD. The CDR3 sequence is 14 residues long. The V gene lost 9 bases and the J gene lost 0 bases, with 13 bases spanning the gap. The CDR3 loop is CATSGPNHQETQYF. CDR3 in DNA: TGTGCCACCTCCGGACCGAACCACCAAGAGACCCAGTACTTC.

This clonotype was seen many times. This sequence joins TRBV19 and TRBJ2-3, with 11 bases fitting TRBD2. Germline values: CDR1 LNHDA, CDR2 SQIVND (reference sequence). The ends lost 3 bases at V and 5 bases at J; junction bases unmatched: 7. The CDR3 loop spans 16 amino acids. CDR3 in DNA: TGTGCCAGTAGTATCGGGCTAGCGGGAGGAGGAGATACGCAGTATTTT. It is translated as CASSIGLAGGGDTQYF.

The sample holds many counts of this clonotype. The chain has TRBV5-6 and TRBJ2-5; 8 bases are a match to TRBD1. This CDR3 region has 15 residues. CDR1 SGHDT and CDR2 YYEEEE come from the germline V gene. The ends lost 0 bases at V and 5 bases at J; junction bases unmatched: 6. DNA for the CDR3: TGTGCCAGCAGCTTGGGGCAGGGGGCTTGGGAGACCCAGTACTTC. Translating it yields CASSLGQGAWETQYF.

This clonotype has a count of ten or more. The gene calls are TRBV12-3 or TRBV12-4 and TRBJ1-1; 7 bases fit TRBD1. This CDR3 is built from 13 residues. V lost 3 bases to trimming and J lost 5 bases; unmatched junction nucleotides: 3. The CDR3 loop reads CASSFEGATEAFF. CDR3 DNA: TGTGCCAGCAGTTTTGAGGGGGCAACTGAAGCTTTCTTT.

On this clonotype: A much larger clone lies one base from this, so it may be a read error. V gene TRBV10-3 combines with J gene TRBJ1-4, with D unresolved. The CDR3 runs to 15 residues. Germline V lookup: CDR1 ENHRY, CDR2 SYGVKD. The CDR3 DNA reads as TGTCCCATCAGTGAGTCCTTAGGATATAATGAAAAACTGTTTTTT. This translates into CPISESLGYNEKLFF.

This clonotype was counted a few times. The gene calls are TRBV7-2 and TRBJ2-1, with D possibly called TRBD1 or TRBD2 (5 bases each). Germline CDR1 is SGHTA and CDR2 is FQGNSA. The CDR3 is 16 amino acids. Trimming pared 6 bases from V and 0 bases from J, leaving 15 bases between. CDR3 DNA sequence: TGTGCCAGCAGTCGGGACGCCGGAAGCTCCTACAATGAGCAGTTCTTC. Protein sequence: CASSRDAGSSYNEQFF. The whole variable domain, filled in from reference TRBV7-2 and TRBJ2-1, reads GAGVSQSPSNKVTEKGKDVELRCDPISGHTALYWYRQSLGQGLEFLIYFQGNSAPDKSGLPSDRFSAERTGGSVSTLTIQRTQQEDSAVYLCASSRDAGSSYNEQFFGPGTRLTVL.

This clonotype was observed many times. The chain's CDR3 is CASASLGLNTEAFF. The CDR3 bases are TGCGCCAGCGCCTCACTTGGGCTGAACACTGAAGCTTTCTTT. The chain carries TRBV5-1 and TRBJ1-1, with no clear D. This CDR3 is 14 amino acids long. The V and J ends lost 7 bases and 0 bases respectively, with 13 bases between them. CDR1 is SGHRS and CDR2 is YFSETQ in the germline V gene.

This clonotype occurred many times. The chain couples TRBV20-1 to TRBJ1-2; 8 positions agree with TRBD1. The CDR3 covers 13 residues. V was clipped by 0 bases and J by 6 bases; unmatched bases: 3. Germline V gene data show CDR1 as DFQATT and CDR2 as SNEGSKA (reference sequence). This CDR3 reads CSARDVDRDGYTF. DNA of the CDR3: TGCAGTGCTAGAGATGTGGACAGGGATGGCTACACCTTC.

This clonotype was recorded many times. The rearrangement joins TRBV19 to TRBJ1-1, with TRBD1 matching 8 bases. The germline CDR1 and CDR2 sequences are LNHDA and SQIVND (reference sequence). With 5 bases clipped from V and 1 base from J, the junction kept 9 bases outside the gene matches. The CDR3 sequence is 16 residues long. The CDR3 nucleotides are TGTGCCAGTAGTCCCAGACAGGGGAGGGCGAACACTGAAGCTTTCTTT. It yields the protein CASSPRQGRANTEAFF.

This clonotype was seen ten or more times. The chain combines TRBV20-1 with TRBJ2-1; no clear D. This CDR3 region has 13 residues. Germline CDR1 is DFQATT and CDR2 is SNEGSKA (reference sequence). Trimming took 2 bases from V and 9 from J, leaving 14 bases between them. As DNA, the CDR3 is TGCAGTGCTAGATCGGTGGTACGGATTGAGCAGTTCTTC. Its protein is CSARSVVRIEQFF.